Listed below are T cell receptor beta chains from one sample, sequenced in a study of shared clonotypes between healthy human individuals. Assay: immunoSEQ multiplex PCR; the TCRdb copy retains only in-frame clones and omits some. The repertoire includes over a million clones, over 95% of them detected once, and approximately 1.2% sits in the top ten. The sequencing input was naive CD4+ T cells sorted from blood. Receptors were obtained from a man aged 25 to 40 in good health. Both conserved end residues are part of each CDR3. Fields, in order: clone size, D gene, V gene, J gene, CDR3 DNA, CDR3 protein. A D gene is named only where the DNA matches it firmly. Expanded clones are given a class, and other clones once, few, many or no size at all.

once,NA,TRBV19,TRBJ1-1,TGTGCCAGTAGCCTGGGATCAACGACGGTGAACACTGAAGCTTTCTTT,CASSLGSTTVNTEAFF
NA,NA,TRBV6-5,TRBJ2-7,TGTGCCAGCAGTTACTCAGGGGTAATGGGCGAGCAGTACTTC,CASSYSGVMGEQYF
NA,NA,TRBV5-1,TRBJ1-2,TGCGCCAGCAGCTTGGCAGGAGGGTATGACTATGGCTACACCTTC,CASSLAGGYDYGYTF
NA,TRBD1,TRBV18,TRBJ2-1,TGTGCCAGCTCAACCGGCACAGGGGGCAATGAGCAGTTCTTC,CASSTGTGGNEQFF
NA,NA,TRBV5-1,TRBJ1-4,TGCGCCAGCAGCTTGGCCGAGACAGCCCCGGAAAAACTGTTTTTT,CASSLAETAPEKLFF
once,TRBD1,TRBV10-3,TRBJ2-7,TGTGCCATCAGACCGCAGGGGGCCTACGAGCAGTACTTC,CAIRPQGAYEQYF
once,NA,TRBV7-9,TRBJ1-2,TGTGCCAGCAGCTTAGGGCCGAACTATGGCTACACCTTC,CASSLGPNYGYTF
NA,NA,TRBV7-6,TRBJ1-1,TGTGCCAGCAGCTTAGATCCGGCAGGGTTGAACACTGAAGCTTTCTTT,CASSLDPAGLNTEAFF
NA,NA,TRBV7-2,TRBJ2-6,TGTGCCACCAGTAGAGTGGTCTCTGGGGCCAACGTCCTGACTTTC,CATSRVVSGANVLTF
NA,NA,TRBV28,TRBJ1-5,TGTGCCAGCAGAGGACAGTTCAATCAGCCCCAGCATTTT,CASRGQFNQPQHF
NA,NA,TRBV4-3,TRBJ2-3,TGCGCCAGCAGCCAAGACAGGAGATTGGGCACAGATACGCAGTATTTT,CASSQDRRLGTDTQYF
NA,TRBD2,TRBV7-2,TRBJ2-7,TGTGCCAGCAGCTTGAGGACTAGCGGGAGATTGTTTTCCTACGAGCAGTACTTC,CASSLRTSGRLFSYEQYF
NA,NA,TRBV28,TRBJ1-4,TGTGCCAGCAGGGCAGGTGGAGATGAAAAACTGTTTTTT,CASRAGGDEKLFF
NA,TRBD2,TRBV27,TRBJ2-1,TGTGCCAGCAGTTTAGCCTACAGCGGGATCTCCTACAATGAGCAGTTCTTC,CASSLAYSGISYNEQFF
NA,NA,TRBV10-2,TRBJ2-3,TGCGCCAGCAGTGAGTCGAAATTAGGGACAGATACGCAGTATTTT,CASSESKLGTDTQYF
NA,NA,TRBV19,TRBJ1-1,TGTGCCAGTAGTCATGGGGGACAGAACACTGAAGCTTTCTTT,CASSHGGQNTEAFF
once,NA,TRBV14,TRBJ2-7,TGTGCCAGCAGCCAATGGGCACCTGGGGCAGGGAGGAATTCCTACGAGCAGTACTTC,CASSQWAPGAGRNSYEQYF
NA,TRBD2,TRBV28,TRBJ2-7,TGTGCCAGCAGTTTATGGACTAGCGGGGTCGCCTACGAGCAGTACTTC,CASSLWTSGVAYEQYF
NA,NA,TRBV5-4,TRBJ2-7,TGTGCCAGCACCCCCCGGGAAGGGGCGCAGCAGTACTTC,CASTPREGAQQYF
NA,TRBD2,TRBV5-1,TRBJ2-1,TGCGCCAGCGGTAACGGTACTAGCGGGAGGAAAAGTAGGAATGAGCAGTTCTTC,CASGNGTSGRKSRNEQFF
NA,NA,TRBV7-9,TRBJ2-5,TGTGCCAGCAGCTTAAACCGGGAAGAGACCCAGTACTTC,CASSLNREETQYF
once,TRBD1,TRBV2,TRBJ2-3,TGTGCCAGCCAAGACAGGGGCACAGATACGCAGTATTTT,CASQDRGTDTQYF
NA,TRBD2,TRBV6-1,TRBJ2-1,TGTGCCAGCTGGGACAGCGGGAGGGTTAATGAGCAGTTCTTC,CASWDSGRVNEQFF
NA,NA,TRBV4-3,TRBJ2-3,TGCGCCAGCAGCCAAGGGGGGACGGGCCTCACAGATACGCAGTATTTT,CASSQGGTGLTDTQYF
NA,NA,TRBV7-9,TRBJ2-2,TGTGCCAGCAGCTTACCCACAAGGACCGGGGAGCTGTTTTTT,CASSLPTRTGELFF
NA,NA,TRBV5-5,TRBJ2-7,TGTGCCAGCAGCTTTTCGAACGACGGTAGTAGGCAGTACTTC,CASSFSNDGSRQYF
NA,NA,TRBV2,TRBJ2-5,TGTGCCAGCAGTGATAACATCCAAGAGACCCAGTACTTC,CASSDNIQETQYF
NA,NA,TRBV18,TRBJ2-2,TGTGCCAGCTCACCACAGGGCTTGAGCACCGGGGAGCTGTTTTTT,CASSPQGLSTGELFF
NA,NA,TRBV7-9,TRBJ2-5,TGTGCCAGCAGCTTAGCTGTGGGAGGAGAGACCCAGTACTTC,CASSLAVGGETQYF
NA,NA,TRBV11-3,TRBJ2-3,TGTGCCAGCAGCTTAGGCCGGGATCAAATCGCAGATACGCAGTATTTT,CASSLGRDQIADTQYF
NA,NA,TRBV2,TRBJ2-5,TGTGCCAGCAGGGAAAACCCAGGGGAGGAAGAGACCCAGTACTTC,CASRENPGEEETQYF
NA,NA,TRBV5-1,TRBJ1-4,TGCGCCAGCAGCTTCTTTTCGAAGAATGAAAAACTGTTTTTT,CASSFFSKNEKLFF
NA,TRBD1,TRBV6-5,TRBJ1-2,TGTGCCAGCAGTTACGAGGGGGCGAACTATGGCTACACCTTC,CASSYEGANYGYTF
NA,TRBD2,TRBV28,TRBJ2-1,TGTGCCAGCAGCCTAGCGGGAGGGCCGCAGTTCTTC,CASSLAGGPQFF
NA,TRBD1,TRBV29-1,TRBJ1-3,TGCAGTGTACAGGGGGCTGTTGGAAACACCATATATTTT,CSVQGAVGNTIYF
NA,TRBD1,TRBV6-5,TRBJ2-7,TGTGCCAGCAGCCAGACGACAGGGGCGTACGAGCAGTACTTC,CASSQTTGAYEQYF
NA,NA,TRBV5-6,TRBJ2-7,TGTGCCAGCAGCTTTTCAACACCCCGCTCACCACCCTCCTACGAGCAGTACTTC,CASSFSTPRSPPSYEQYF
NA,TRBD2,TRBV5-4,TRBJ2-7,TGTGCCAGCAGCCATGGAAGCGGGAGGTTCTACGAGCAGTACTTC,CASSHGSGRFYEQYF
once,NA,TRBV7-2,TRBJ1-2,TGTGCCAGCAGCTTAGGGGACACAGGGTCGGATGGCTACACCTTC,CASSLGDTGSDGYTF
NA,NA,TRBV30,TRBJ2-5,TGTGCCTGGAGTGTCCGGGCCACGGAGACCCAGTACTTC,CAWSVRATETQYF
NA,NA,TRBV28,TRBJ1-2,TGTGCCAGCATCCGGAGTTCAGGGAGTGGCTACACCTTC,CASIRSSGSGYTF
few,NA,TRBV28,TRBJ2-7,TGTGCCAGCAGCTCGGCAACAGAGCAGTACTTC,CASSSATEQYF
NA,NA,TRBV5-1,TRBJ2-3,TGCGCCAGCAGCATGCGTAGGCAGGATACGCAGTATTTT,CASSMRRQDTQYF
NA,NA,TRBV19,TRBJ1-1,TGTGCCAGTAGTATGCGCCCGAGGAACACTGAAGCTTTCTTT,CASSMRPRNTEAFF
NA,TRBD1,TRBV6-6,TRBJ2-7,TGTGCCAGCAGTTCTCGGGACAGGTCGTACGAGCAGTACTTC,CASSSRDRSYEQYF
NA,NA,TRBV18,TRBJ2-7,TGTGCCAGCTCACCACGTGGGATTTACGAGCAGTACTTC,CASSPRGIYEQYF
NA,TRBD2,TRBV7-2,TRBJ2-3,TGTGCCAGCAGGCAAGTAGCGGGGACCACAGATACGCAGTATTTT,CASRQVAGTTDTQYF
NA,NA,TRBV5-8,TRBJ2-3,TGTGCCAGCAGCCCCAGGGCGTGGGGGGGCGCTCAGTATTTT,CASSPRAWGGAQYF
NA,NA,TRBV28,TRBJ1-3,TGTGCCAGCAGTCCCTCCGCGGGAAACACCATATATTTT,CASSPSAGNTIYF
NA,NA,TRBV5-4,TRBJ2-3,TGTGCCAGCAGCTCCCAGGGAACAGATACGCAGTATTTT,CASSSQGTDTQYF
NA,TRBD2,TRBV14,TRBJ2-7,TGTGCCAGCAGCGCGGCGGGGCCCCCAGCGGGAGTCGTCGAGCAGTACTTC,CASSAAGPPAGVVEQYF
NA,NA,TRBV6-5,TRBJ2-1,TGTGCCAGCAGTTTTTTGGGTCGCTCCTACAATGAGCAGTTCTTC,CASSFLGRSYNEQFF
NA,TRBD2,TRBV7-2,TRBJ2-3,TGTGCCAGCAGGAGTGAGCTAGCGGGGGTGGATACGCAGTATTTT,CASRSELAGVDTQYF
NA,NA,TRBV18,TRBJ2-1,TGTGCCAGCTCACCCGGGGCAGCAGGCAATGAGCAGTTCTTC,CASSPGAAGNEQFF
NA,NA,TRBV5-4,TRBJ2-2,TGTGCCAGCAGCTCTACCGGGTTGGTAGACACCGGGGAGCTGTTTTTT,CASSSTGLVDTGELFF